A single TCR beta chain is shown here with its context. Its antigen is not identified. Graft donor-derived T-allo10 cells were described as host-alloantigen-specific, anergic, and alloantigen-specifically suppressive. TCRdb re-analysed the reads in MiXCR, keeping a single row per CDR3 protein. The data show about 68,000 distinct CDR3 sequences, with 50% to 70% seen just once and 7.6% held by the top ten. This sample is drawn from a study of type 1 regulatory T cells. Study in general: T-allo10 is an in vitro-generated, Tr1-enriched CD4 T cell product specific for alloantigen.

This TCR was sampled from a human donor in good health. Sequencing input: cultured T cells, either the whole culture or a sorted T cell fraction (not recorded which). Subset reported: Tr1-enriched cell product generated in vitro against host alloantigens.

CDR3 in DNA: TGCAGCGTTGAAGAAGGCCCATCGGGTACGCAGTATTTT. This encodes CSVEEGPSGTQYF. The chain joins TRBV29-1 to TRBJ2-3; D is unresolved. CDR1 and CDR2 from the germline V gene are SQVTM and ANQGSEA. CDR3 size: 13 residues. V lost 0 bases, J lost 8 bases, and 12 bases lay in between.